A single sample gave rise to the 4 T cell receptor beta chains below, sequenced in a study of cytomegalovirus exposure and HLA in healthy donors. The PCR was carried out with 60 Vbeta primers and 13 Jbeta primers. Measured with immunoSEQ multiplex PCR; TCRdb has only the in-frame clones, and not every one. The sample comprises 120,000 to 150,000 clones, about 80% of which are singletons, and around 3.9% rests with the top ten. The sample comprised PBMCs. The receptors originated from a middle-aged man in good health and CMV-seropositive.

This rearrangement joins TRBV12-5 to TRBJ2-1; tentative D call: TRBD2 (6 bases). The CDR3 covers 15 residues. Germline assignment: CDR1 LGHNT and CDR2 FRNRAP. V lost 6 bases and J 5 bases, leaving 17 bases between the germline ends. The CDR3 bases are TGTGCTAGTGGCCCCATCACTGCGGGGAACAATGAGCAGTTCTTC. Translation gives CASGPITAGNNEQFF. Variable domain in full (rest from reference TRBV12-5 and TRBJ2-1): DARVTQTPRHKVTEMGQEVTMRCQPILGHNTVFWYRQTMMQGLELLAYFRNRAPLDDSGMPKDRFSAEMPDATLATLKIQPSEPRDSAVYFCASGPITAGNNEQFFGPGTRLTVL.

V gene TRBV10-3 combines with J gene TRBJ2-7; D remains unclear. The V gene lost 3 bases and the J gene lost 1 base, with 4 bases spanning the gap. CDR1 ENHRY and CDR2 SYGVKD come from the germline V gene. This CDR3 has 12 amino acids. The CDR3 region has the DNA TGTGCCATCAGTGACCGTTCCTACGAGCAGTACTTC. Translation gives CAISDRSYEQYF.

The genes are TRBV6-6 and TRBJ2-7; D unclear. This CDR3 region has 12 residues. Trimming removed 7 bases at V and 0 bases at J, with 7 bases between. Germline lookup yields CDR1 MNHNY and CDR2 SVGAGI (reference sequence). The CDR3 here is CASIGSSYEQYF. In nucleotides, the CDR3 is TGTGCCAGCATCGGTAGCTCCTACGAGCAGTACTTC.

CDR3 coding DNA: TGTGCCTGGAGTCAGGTGGGGGGGTTAGGCTACACCTTC. It yields the protein CAWSQVGGLGYTF. V gene TRBV30 combines with J gene TRBJ1-2, with D possibly TRBD1 on 5 matching bases. Trimming took off 2 bases at V and 8 bases at J, with 15 bases between the two ends. CDR1 and CDR2 from the germline V gene are GTSNPN and SVGIG (reference sequence). The CDR3 runs 13 residues. The variable domain in full, with the rest retrieved from reference TRBV30 and TRBJ1-2, is SQTIHQWPATLVQPVGSPLSLECTVEGTSNPNLYWYRQAAGRGLQLLFYSVGIGQISSEVPQNLSASRPQDRQFILSSKKLLLSDSGFYLCAWSQVGGLGYTFGSGTRLTVV.